This T cell receptor (beta chain) stems from a study of cytomegalovirus exposure and HLA in healthy donors. Germline V gene sequence: CDR1 SGHVS, CDR2 FNYEAQ. The CDR3 runs 17 residues. The J segment lost 10 bases and the V segment lost 5 bases, leaving 17 bases of the junction unmatched. PCR employed 60 Vbeta and 13 Jbeta primers. Generated by immunoSEQ multiplex PCR, the TCRdb table keeps only in-frame clones and is missing some. The sample lists around 140,000 clones; just under 80% were seen once. As for this clone: Its target is not known.

Whole-study findings and limits: In a later analysis, HLA-C alleles had the fewest associated TCRs, DRB1 alleles the most.

The rearrangement uses TRBV7-6 and TRBJ1-1, with TRBD1 matching 12 bases. Sample: PBMCs. The receptor was derived from a woman aged 18-29 years in good health and CMV-seronegative. CDR3 nucleotide sequence: TGTGCCAGCAGCCTTGGGACAGGGGGCGCGCTACGTTCCTCAGCTTTCTTT. This sequence encodes CASSLGTGGALRSSAFF.